Sequencing of this T cell receptor beta chain was carried out in a study of blood T cell repertoires in COVID-19. The table came from immunoSEQ multiplex PCR; TCRdb's copy has only in-frame clones and leaves some out. The table includes about 83,000 clones, around 90% detected once. This CDR3 comprises 16 residues. V was clipped by 0 bases and J by 0 bases, with 12 bases between them. Germline CDR1 reads SQVTM; CDR2 reads ANQGSEA. The source is a woman of 80 years or more with active or convalescent COVID-19. This chain joins TRBV29-1 and TRBJ1-3, with D unclear. Sequencing was done on a sample of peripheral blood. In nucleotides, the CDR3 is TGCAGCGTTGAAGACCCCCGCAGCGTCTCTGGAAACACCATATATTTT. It codes for CSVEDPRSVSGNTIYF.